Detailed here is one T cell receptor (beta chain). Antigen: not known. The data are from a study of naive and memory T cell subsets. An equimolar mix of two oligonucleotides served as the beta constant-region primer for TRBC1 and TRBC2. Ligated cDNA was amplified by four rounds of PCR with nested alpha and beta constant-region primers and SP2. MiXCR, run by TCRdb on the UMI-ligation and nested PCR reads, gives a single entry per CDR3 protein. The table shows 7,900 or so distinct CDR3 sequences, with less than 35% occurring only once. Overall study findings and caveats: From naive to CM, EM and EMRA, diversity decreased and Gini increased.

V shed 8 bases and J shed 7 bases, with 6 bases lying between them. The CDR3 has 10 amino acids. Per germline, CDR1 PRHDT and CDR2 FYEKMQ (reference sequence). This clonotype originated in a human donor in good health. The sequenced sample was CD8+ TEMRA cells from blood. Specified subset: effector memory re-expressing CD45RA, CD45RA+ CD27-. V gene TRBV13 combines with J gene TRBJ1-5; D gene ambiguous. The CDR3 sequence is CASAVQPQHF. Written as DNA, the CDR3 is TGTGCCAGCGCGGTCCAGCCCCAGCATTTT.